This TCR beta chain came from a study of beta chain features in type 1 diabetes. Study results and limitations: Junctions at VDJ sites from type 1 diabetes patients had fewer insertions and more deletions. Whether TCRB rearrangement is influenced by HLA type went unresolved here. TCRB CDR3s were moderately but significantly shorter in Type 1 diabetes patients in all four CD4+ subsets.

Germline CDR1 reads SSHAT; CDR2 reads FNYEAQ (reference sequence). V gave up 1 base and J gave up 0 bases, with 9 bases separating them. There are 16 residues in the CDR3. The sequenced template was cDNA made from the entire isolated RNA. Here immunoSEQ multiplex PCR was the method, and the copy in TCRdb shows in-frame clones only, minus some. Seen here are roughly 730,000 clones, around 15% observed once, and the top ten hold 0.02% to 0.025%. In the case of this clone: The antigen is unknown.

V gene TRBV7-7 combines with J gene TRBJ2-2, with D uncertain. This receptor was taken from a young man with type 1 diabetes. The material sequenced was naive CD4+ T cells from blood. This chain's CDR3 is CASSLVGATNTGELFF. DNA of the CDR3: TGTGCCAGCAGCTTAGTTGGCGCAACGAACACCGGGGAGCTGTTTTTT.